This passage covers 30 T cell receptor beta chains from one sample sequenced in a study of human T cells and chemical hapten exposure. TCRdb fed the RACE reads into MiXCR, producing one record per CDR3 protein. The sample records 150,000 to 200,000 distinct CDR3 sequences, around 22% being singletons. Time point defined: patch test 1, 2 weeks after DPC sensitization. Treatment in this sample: therapeutic diphenylcyclopropenone sensitization with weekly scalp DPC. The sequencing here drew on whole blood, taken in connection with sensitization to the hapten diphenylcyclopropenone (DPC). Source of these receptors: a woman aged 50 to 65 with alopecia areata. Some clones in this sample may be carry-over from other donors' samples.

V gene TRBV6-1 combines with J gene TRBJ1-2, with TRBD1 identical over 7 bases. With 7 bases clipped from V and 4 bases from J, the junction kept 9 bases outside the gene matches. The CDR3 consists of 14 residues. Germline loops: CDR1 MNHNS, CDR2 SASEGT. The CDR3 DNA follows: TGTGCCAGCACTAATCAGGGGGTTACCTATGGCTACACCTTC. Translation gives CASTNQGVTYGYTF.

The chain joins TRBV7-2 to TRBJ1-1; D unclear. This CDR3 contains 16 residues. Germline V gene data show CDR1 as SGHTA and CDR2 as FQGNSA. The V gene lost 2 bases and the J gene lost 0 bases, with 13 bases spanning the gap. This chain's CDR3 is CASSLFNLKLNTEAFF. CDR3 DNA: TGTGCCAGCAGCTTATTTAACCTGAAGTTGAACACTGAAGCTTTCTTT.

This chain connects TRBV5-1 to TRBJ1-6; no firm D call. Germline V lookup: CDR1 SGHRS, CDR2 YFSETQ. Trimming removed 0 bases at V and 7 bases at J, with 11 bases between. The CDR3 is 15 amino acids. The CDR3, as DNA: TGCGCCAGCAGCTTGGTGGGCAGTGTAAATTCACCCCTCCACTTT. Amino acid sequence: CASSLVGSVNSPLHF.

This clonotype was seen once. The chain recombines TRBV20-1 with TRBJ1-1; D gene unclear. CDR3 length equals 13 residues. Trimming pared 6 bases from V and 2 bases from J, leaving 13 bases between. CDR1 DFQATT and CDR2 SNEGSKA come from the germline V gene (reference sequence). The CDR3 loop is CSAPVALNTEAFF. CDR3 DNA sequence: TGCAGTGCCCCAGTGGCCTTAAACACTGAAGCTTTCTTT.

This clonotype was detected a few times. The chain carries TRBV5-6 and TRBJ2-1, with a weak D call TRBD2 (6 bases). This CDR3 comprises 16 residues. The V end was cut by 2 bases, the J end by 4 bases, with 16 bases between. CDR1 and CDR2 (germline): SGHDT, YYEEEE. The CDR3 nucleotides are TGTGCCAGCAGCTTAGCTGGTCGGGGGTTTTACAATGAGCAGTTCTTC. Protein: CASSLAGRGFYNEQFF.

V gene TRBV19 combines with J gene TRBJ2-2; D call uncertain. Germline-derived CDR1 and CDR2 are LNHDA and SQIVND (reference sequence). This CDR3 has 14 residues. V was pared by 7 bases and J by 1 base, with 10 bases between. The CDR3 sequence is CASKRSMNTGELFF. The CDR3 nucleotides read TGTGCCAGTAAAAGGTCTATGAACACCGGGGAGCTGTTTTTT.

The genes are TRBV4-1 and TRBJ2-7; D is undetermined. The CDR3 runs to 16 residues. Trimming shortened V by 1 base and J by 0 bases, and 13 bases separated the two germline ends. CDR1 MGHRA and CDR2 YSYEKL come from the germline V gene. CDR3 bases: TGCGCCAGCAGCCAAGGGCCCAGCTGGAGCTCCTACGAGCAGTACTTC. This codes for CASSQGPSWSSYEQYF.

The chain employs TRBV27 and TRBJ1-1; D is unclear. Trimming removed 3 bases at V and 1 base at J, with 9 bases between. Germline assignment: CDR1 MNHEY and CDR2 SMNVEV (reference sequence). The CDR3 length is 14 residues. Here the CDR3 DNA reads TGTGCCAGCAGTTTTAACACCCCGAACACTGAAGCTTTCTTT. It encodes CASSFNTPNTEAFF.

This clonotype was detected a few times. The CDR3 coding sequence is TGCAGTGCTACCAAGACTAGCGGATACAATGAGCAGTTCTTC. This encodes CSATKTSGYNEQFF. The rearrangement links TRBV20-1 to TRBJ2-1; 9 positions agree with TRBD2. Germline V gene lookup returns CDR1 DFQATT and CDR2 SNEGSKA (reference sequence). Unmatched junction bases numbered 5, after V lost 4 bases and J lost 4 bases. CDR3 length: 14 residues.

The rearrangement uses TRBV4-2 and TRBJ1-5; no clear D gene. Looked up from germline, CDR1 is LGHNA and CDR2 is YNFKEQ. V lost 1 base and J 6 bases, leaving 10 bases between the germline ends. This CDR3 region has 14 residues. Here the CDR3 reads CASSQGRRTQPQHF. The CDR3 DNA follows: TGTGCCAGCAGCCAAGGGCGGCGCACTCAGCCCCAGCATTTT.

This clonotype was found a few times. This chain connects TRBV3-1 to TRBJ2-2; TRBD2 aligns across 11 bases. The V gene end was trimmed by 1 base and the J gene end by 0 bases; junction bases not matched to a gene: 7. Germline loops: CDR1 LGHDT, CDR2 YNNKEL (reference sequence). The CDR3 length is 19 residues. Here the CDR3 reads CASSQVLAGGVANTGELFF. CDR3 DNA sequence: TGTGCCAGCAGCCAAGTTCTAGCGGGAGGTGTCGCGAACACCGGGGAGCTGTTTTTT.

This clonotype was counted a few times. The chain uses TRBV20-1 and TRBJ1-1; TRBD1 might be the D (5 bases). Trimming stripped 4 bases from V and 4 bases from J, with 10 bases between. Germline CDR1 and CDR2: DFQATT and SNEGSKA (reference sequence). The CDR3 has 12 residues. The CDR3 bases are TGCAGTGCTACAGGGCCCCCCACTGAAGCTTTCTTT. It specifies CSATGPPTEAFF.

This clonotype was detected a few times. The chain couples TRBV10-3 to TRBJ1-1; TRBD1 aligns across 8 bases. This CDR3 contains 13 residues. Trimming cost V 5 bases and J 10 bases; bases outside gene matches: 9. Germline CDR1 ENHRY, CDR2 SYGVKD. Here the CDR3 DNA reads TGTGCCATCAGTATCACGACCGGGACAGGAGCTTTCTTT. It yields the protein CAISITTGTGAFF.

V is TRBV29-1 and J is TRBJ2-7; maybe TRBD1 (5 bases). The V and J ends lost 7 bases and 7 bases respectively, with 14 bases between them. CDR3 size: 11 residues. The germline V gene has CDR1 SQVTM and CDR2 ANQGSEA. The CDR3 loop is CSGGAWDEQYF. CDR3 sequence (DNA): TGCAGCGGGGGCGCGTGGGATGAGCAGTACTTC.

The chain is built from TRBV7-8 and TRBJ2-2; D is undetermined. Trimming took off 2 bases at V and 0 bases at J, with 10 bases between the two ends. The CDR3 covers 16 residues. Per germline, CDR1 SGHVS and CDR2 FQNEAQ. As DNA, the CDR3 is TGTGCCAGCAGCTTAATCAGGATAACGAACACCGGGGAGCTGTTTTTT. It specifies CASSLIRITNTGELFF.

The rearrangement uses TRBV4-2 and TRBJ1-1; no clear D. This CDR3 has 14 residues. The V end was cut by 1 base, the J end by 0 bases, with 6 bases between. CDR1 is LGHNA, CDR2 YNFKEQ, per germline. The CDR3 DNA sequence: TGTGCCAGCAGCCAAGGTGGAATGAACACTGAAGCTTTCTTT. Translation: CASSQGGMNTEAFF.

This chain joins TRBV27 and TRBJ2-3; TRBD2 matches at 12 bases. The CDR3 is 16 amino acids. Per the germline V gene, CDR1 is MNHEY and CDR2 is SMNVEV (reference sequence). J was trimmed by 1 base and V by 5 bases; bases with no gene match: 4. Written as DNA, the CDR3 is TGTGCCAGCAGTGTACTAGCGGGAGGACGCACAGATACGCAGTATTTT. Translated: CASSVLAGGRTDTQYF.

V gene TRBV10-3 combines with J gene TRBJ2-1; D may be TRBD1 (5 bases). V shed 3 bases and J shed 10 bases, with 10 bases lying between them. The length of the CDR3 is 12 residues. The germline V gene encodes CDR1 ENHRY and CDR2 SYGVKD. In DNA form, the CDR3 reads TGTGCCATCAGTGACAGGGCAGGGGAGCAGTTCTTC. Translated: CAISDRAGEQFF.

This chain links TRBV6-6 with TRBJ1-6, with D hard to call. The CDR3 is 14 residues long. Germline V gene sequence: CDR1 MNHNY, CDR2 SVGAGI (reference sequence). The V end lost 2 bases, the J end lost 4 bases, and 6 bases lay between the germline ends. CDR3 sequence (DNA): TGTGCCAGCAGTTACCACCCATATAATTCACCCCTCCACTTT. Its protein product is CASSYHPYNSPLHF.

This clonotype was observed a handful of times. This chain links TRBV29-1 with TRBJ1-1; D is undetermined. Germline CDR1 is SQVTM and CDR2 is ANQGSEA. The CDR3 is made up of 11 amino acids. With 3 bases removed from V and 6 bases from J, the gap between germline ends came to 8 bases. In nucleotides, the CDR3 is TGCAGCGTTGACCCCCAGGCTGAAGCTTTCTTT. Its translation is CSVDPQAEAFF.

The gene calls are TRBV2 and TRBJ2-3; the D gene is possibly TRBD2 (6 bases). V lost 4 bases and J 2 bases, leaving 13 bases between the germline ends. Germline V gene sequence: CDR1 SNHLY, CDR2 FYNNEI. The CDR3 loop spans 15 amino acids. The CDR3 DNA reads as TGTGCCAGCAGTGCTCTTAGCGGAGCCACAGATACGCAGTATTTT. It translates to CASSALSGATDTQYF.

The chain is built from TRBV29-1 and TRBJ1-2, with TRBD1 matching over 8 bases. Germline values: CDR1 SQVTM, CDR2 ANQGSEA. V dropped 5 bases and J dropped 7; count of bases not matched to a gene: 6. CDR3 length: 12 amino acids. CDR3 bases: TGCAGCGTTTGGACAGGGTCTGGTGGCTACACCTTC. Residues: CSVWTGSGGYTF. Combining the CDR3 with reference TRBV29-1 and TRBJ1-2 gives the whole variable domain SAVISQKPSRDICQRGTSLTIQCQVDSQVTMMFWYRQQPGQSLTLIATANQGSEATYESGFVIDKFPISRPNLTFSTLTVSNMSPEDSSIYLCSVWTGSGGYTFGSGTRLTVV.

This clonotype occurred a few times. V usage is TRBV20-1 and J usage is TRBJ2-7; 7 positions agree with TRBD2. Losses at the gene ends were 3 bases for V and 2 bases for J; bases not matched to a gene: 7. This CDR3 spans 14 amino acids. Per germline, CDR1 DFQATT and CDR2 SNEGSKA (reference sequence). The CDR3 is CSASRSGLAYEQYF. In nucleotides, the CDR3 is TGCAGTGCTAGTAGGTCAGGACTAGCCTACGAGCAGTACTTC.

This clonotype was seen a handful of times. The J gene is TRBJ1-2, the V gene TRBV20-1; 9 bases align to TRBD1. The J segment lost 6 bases and the V segment lost 4 bases, leaving 3 bases of the junction unmatched. Per the germline V gene, CDR1 is DFQATT and CDR2 is SNEGSKA (reference sequence). This CDR3 spans 12 amino acids. The CDR3 sequence: CSATRTGDGYTF. Written as DNA, the CDR3 is TGCAGTGCTACGAGGACAGGGGATGGCTACACCTTC.

The chain uses TRBV7-8 and TRBJ1-5, with D uncertain. From germline, CDR1 is SGHVS and CDR2 FQNEAQ. Trimming took off 4 bases at V and 2 bases at J, with 6 bases between the two ends. This CDR3 is built from 13 residues. CDR3 nucleotides: TGTGCCAGCAGCTCAACGGGCAATCAGCCCCAGCATTTT. Protein product: CASSSTGNQPQHF.

There are a few counts of this clonotype. This rearrangement joins TRBV9 to TRBJ2-1, with D tentatively TRBD1 (6 bases). Germline-derived CDR1 and CDR2 are SGDLS and YYNGEE. This CDR3 is built from 15 residues. The V and J ends lost 0 bases and 2 bases respectively, with 9 bases between them. DNA for the CDR3: TGTGCCAGCAGCGTAGAACAGGGTGCCTACAATGAGCAGTTCTTC. As protein: CASSVEQGAYNEQFF.

This clonotype showed up just a few times. The chain recombines TRBV7-2 with TRBJ2-1; D is undetermined. In germline, CDR1 is SGHTA, CDR2 FQGNSA. The CDR3 has 14 amino acids. The ends were cut back, 2 bases at V and 9 bases at J, with 14 bases in the middle. For the CDR3, the DNA is TGTGCCAGCAGCTTAACGGCAGCTCCAACTGAGCAGTTCTTC. This codes for CASSLTAAPTEQFF.

V usage is TRBV10-3 and J usage is TRBJ1-2, with D tentatively TRBD1 (5 bases). Germline V gene lookup returns CDR1 ENHRY and CDR2 SYGVKD. The CDR3 loop spans 13 amino acids. V was shortened by 3 bases and J by 2 bases, with 7 bases between the two germline ends. The CDR3 here is CAISDRQNYGYTF. CDR3 sequence (DNA): TGTGCCATCAGTGATCGACAGAACTATGGCTACACCTTC.

The chain links TRBV7-9 to TRBJ2-4, with a possible D match to TRBD1 (6 bases). The CDR3 length is 16 residues. Germline lookup yields CDR1 SEHNR and CDR2 FQNEAQ (reference sequence). The germline V and J ends were trimmed by 4 bases and 0 bases, with 13 bases remaining between them. This CDR3 reads CASSSPRQAAKNIQYF. CDR3 DNA sequence: TGTGCCAGCAGCTCTCCTCGACAGGCAGCCAAAAACATTCAGTACTTC.

This rearrangement joins TRBV11-2 to TRBJ2-2, with 7 bases fitting TRBD2. Germline loops: CDR1 SGHAT, CDR2 FQNNGV. The trim removed 2 bases at V and 3 bases at J, leaving 9 bases unmatched. CDR3 length equals 17 residues. In DNA form, the CDR3 reads TGTGCCAGCAGCTTACTTTCTGCGGGGGTAGACACCGGGGAGCTGTTTTTT. Translated: CASSLLSAGVDTGELFF.